These 29 T cell receptor beta chains were sequenced from one sample in a study of blood T cell repertoires in COVID-19. TCRdb's table, derived via immunoSEQ multiplex PCR, lists solely in-frame clones and lacks some. Found here are 150,000 or so clones, more than 75% of them singletons; the top ten hold roughly 15%. What was sequenced was peripheral blood. These receptors all come from a human donor with acute or convalescent COVID-19. The donor label of this sample is uncertain.

The chain couples TRBV4-1 to TRBJ2-3; a weak D match, TRBD1 (7 bases). The CDR3 runs 17 residues. Germline lookup yields CDR1 MGHRA and CDR2 YSYEKL. V shed 1 base and J shed 2 bases, with 16 bases lying between them. CDR3 residues: CASSQVSGGRITDTQYF. The CDR3 DNA is TGCGCCAGCAGCCAAGTGTCAGGGGGGCGGATCACAGATACGCAGTATTTT.

The V call is TRBV5-1, the J call TRBJ1-4; 10 bases map to TRBD1. The CDR3 sequence is 20 residues long. Losses at the gene ends were 3 bases for V and 3 bases for J; bases not matched to a gene: 17. Germline values: CDR1 SGHRS, CDR2 YFSETQ. The CDR3 sequence: CASSSYFSGQGNRANEKLFF. CDR3 sequence (DNA): TGCGCCAGCAGCTCCTACTTCTCGGGACAGGGGAATCGGGCTAATGAAAAACTGTTTTTT.

The rearrangement links TRBV6-1 to TRBJ1-6; D not certain. Trimming removed 3 bases from V and 7 bases from J, with 16 bases in between. Germline V gene data show CDR1 as MNHNS and CDR2 as SASEGT. The CDR3 is made up of 16 amino acids. Here the CDR3 DNA reads TGTGCCAGCAGTGATTTGTCGGGAAGCCAGAATTCACCCCTCCACTTT. This codes for CASSDLSGSQNSPLHF.

This clone was counted a single time. V usage is TRBV12-5 and J usage is TRBJ1-2, with a possible D match to TRBD1 (5 bases). Between the trimmed V and J ends, which lost 4 bases and 8 bases, there was a span of 14 bases. CDR1 LGHNT and CDR2 FRNRAP come from the germline V gene. This CDR3 region has 13 residues. Here the CDR3 reads CASGSQVKGGYTF. The CDR3, as DNA: TGTGCTAGTGGTTCACAGGTTAAGGGCGGCTACACCTTC. The full variable domain, completed using reference TRBV12-5 and TRBJ1-2, is DARVTQTPRHKVTEMGQEVTMRCQPILGHNTVFWYRQTMMQGLELLAYFRNRAPLDDSGMPKDRFSAEMPDATLATLKIQPSEPRDSAVYFCASGSQVKGGYTFGSGTRLTVV.

V and J are TRBV5-1 and TRBJ1-1; no definite D call. The V end lost 0 bases, the J end lost 5 bases, and 11 bases lay between the germline ends. Germline lookup yields CDR1 SGHRS and CDR2 YFSETQ. This CDR3 is built from 14 residues. DNA for the CDR3: TGCGCCAGCAGCTTGGACAGAAGAAGGACTGAAGCTTTCTTT. This sequence encodes CASSLDRRRTEAFF.

This chain uses TRBV3-1 (or the pseudogene TRBV3-2) with TRBJ1-2; TRBD1 matches at 8 bases. The length of the CDR3 is 15 residues. Looked up from germline, CDR1 is LGHDT and CDR2 is YNNKEL (reference sequence). V gave up 2 bases and J gave up 8 bases; unmatched junction bases: 10. The CDR3 sequence is CASSQQEGQGGGYTF. The CDR3, as DNA: TGTGCCAGCAGCCAACAGGAAGGACAGGGTGGGGGCTACACCTTC.

This chain uses TRBV4-2 with TRBJ2-3, with 9 bases that match TRBD2. The CDR3 sequence is 16 residues long. Unmatched junction bases numbered 16, after V lost 5 bases and J lost 10 bases. Germline CDR1 LGHNA, CDR2 YNFKEQ. Written as DNA, the CDR3 is TGTGCCAGCAGCGTAGGGGAGACTAGCGGTCGCGTGGCGCAGTATTTT. This encodes CASSVGETSGRVAQYF.

This chain connects TRBV7-6 to TRBJ1-5; TRBD1 is a possible D gene (5 bases). The CDR3 loop spans 13 amino acids. Trimming left V 4 bases short and J 3 bases short, with 7 bases between. Per the germline V gene, CDR1 is SGHVS and CDR2 is FNYEAQ. The CDR3 coding sequence is TGTGCCAGCAGCTCAGGGCCCAATCAGCCCCAGCATTTT. Translating it yields CASSSGPNQPQHF.

The chain uses TRBV2 and TRBJ1-2, with D unclear. There are 14 residues in the CDR3. The ends were cut back, 2 bases at V and 0 bases at J, with 7 bases in the middle. Germline V gene sequence: CDR1 SNHLY, CDR2 FYNNEI. CDR3 DNA sequence: TGTGCCAGCAGTGAATTTGGGCCTAACTATGGCTACACCTTC. Residues: CASSEFGPNYGYTF.

The CDR3 nucleotides are TGTGCCAGCAGCAAATCCCCCCGGTTGAATCAGCCCCAGCATTTT. Protein: CASSKSPRLNQPQHF. The gene calls are TRBV21-1 and TRBJ1-5. TRBV21-1 is a known pseudogene. The CDR3 has 15 amino acids.

The chain has TRBV14 and TRBJ1-1; TRBD1 might be the D (5 bases). CDR1 SGHDN and CDR2 FVKESK come from the germline V gene. This CDR3 comprises 15 residues. V shed 6 bases and J shed 4 bases, with 18 bases lying between them. CDR3 in amino acids: CASSPFQVGGTEAFF. Written as DNA, the CDR3 is TGTGCCAGCAGTCCTTTCCAGGTGGGGGGCACTGAAGCTTTCTTT.

Only a few counts were recorded for this clone. The chain combines TRBV7-9 with TRBJ2-3; TRBD1 aligns across 7 bases. This CDR3 region has 13 residues. Germline CDR1 SEHNR, CDR2 FQNEAQ (reference sequence). V gave up 2 bases and J gave up 4 bases; unmatched junction bases: 0. The CDR3 nucleotides read TGTGCCAGCAGCTTACAGGGGGCAGATACGCAGTATTTT. Its protein is CASSLQGADTQYF.

The gene calls are TRBV10-3 and TRBJ2-7, with 7 positions matching TRBD1. This CDR3 comprises 16 residues. Germline-derived CDR1 and CDR2 are ENHRY and SYGVKD. V lost 10 bases to trimming and J lost 0 bases; unmatched junction nucleotides: 15. CDR3 region: CATRAEIQGPSYEQYF. CDR3 DNA: TGTGCCACCAGGGCGGAGATACAGGGGCCCTCCTACGAGCAGTACTTC.

This clone was detected once. The chain has TRBV27 and TRBJ1-5; D remains unclear. Germline values: CDR1 MNHEY, CDR2 SMNVEV (reference sequence). Trimming took off 3 bases at V and 7 bases at J, with 10 bases between the two ends. The CDR3 is 13 amino acids. The CDR3 here is CASSLRAGQPQHF. The CDR3 DNA is TGTGCCAGCAGTTTGAGGGCAGGACAGCCCCAGCATTTT.

V is TRBV18 and J is TRBJ1-1, with TRBD1 identical over 9 bases. The CDR3 has 15 amino acids. CDR1 is KGHSH and CDR2 is LQKENI in the germline V gene. J lost 5 bases, V lost 6 bases, and 10 bases had no gene match. CDR3 DNA sequence: TGTGCCAGCTCTCCGACGGGACAGGGCGTAACTGAAGCTTTCTTT. Its translation: CASSPTGQGVTEAFF.

The CDR3: CASSLGSQVGYGYTF. CDR3 DNA: TGTGCCAGCAGCTTAGGGTCACAGGTTGGGTATGGCTACACCTTC. V and J are TRBV7-2 and TRBJ1-2, with D possibly being TRBD1 (5 bases). V was pared by 1 base and J by 5 bases, with 14 bases between. Germline V gene sequence: CDR1 SGHTA, CDR2 FQGNSA. This CDR3 spans 15 amino acids.

The chain joins TRBV6-5 to TRBJ1-2; 7 positions agree with TRBD1. The CDR3 runs 14 residues. V dropped 6 bases and J dropped 4; count of bases not matched to a gene: 8. Looked up from germline, CDR1 is MNHEY and CDR2 is SVGAGI. DNA of the CDR3: TGTGCCAGCAGGAAAGGGGACAGTTTCTATGGCTACACCTTC. It codes for CASRKGDSFYGYTF.

This chain's CDR3 is CASRTPSGVWYF. The CDR3, as DNA: TGCGCCAGCAGAACCCCTAGCGGGGTTTGGTACTTC. The chain recombines TRBV10-2 with TRBJ2-7; 9 nucleotides match TRBD2. The CDR3 consists of 12 residues. In germline, CDR1 is WSHSY, CDR2 SAAADI. V lost 6 bases to trimming and J lost 12 bases; unmatched junction nucleotides: 9.

As concerns this clone: The same CDR3 is also encoded by other DNA sequences in this sample. The genes are TRBV5-5 and TRBJ1-2; 7 bases match TRBD1. Germline V gene lookup returns CDR1 SGHKS and CDR2 YYEKEE (reference sequence). V lost 2 bases, J lost 2 bases, and 6 bases stayed unmatched. The CDR3 has 15 residues. CDR3 loop: CASSLAGTVNYGYTF. The DNA of the CDR3 is TGTGCCAGCAGCTTAGCCGGGACAGTCAACTATGGCTACACCTTC.

This chain joins TRBV6-4 and TRBJ2-1; 11 bases are a match to TRBD2. The length of the CDR3 is 15 residues. The ends lost 3 bases at V and 2 bases at J; junction bases unmatched: 0. CDR1 is MRHNA, CDR2 SNTAGT, per germline. CDR3 nucleotide sequence: TGTGCCAGCAGTGAACTAGCGGGGGCCTACAATGAGCAGTTCTTC. It codes for CASSELAGAYNEQFF.

In its sample, this clone was seen a few times. CDR3 region: CASRPGQISFTNYGYTF. The CDR3 DNA reads TGTGCCAGCAGGCCGGGACAGATTTCATTCACTAACTATGGCTACACCTTC. The chain couples TRBV5-4 to TRBJ1-2; TRBD1 agrees at 7 bases. Germline V gene data show CDR1 as SGHNT and CDR2 as YYREEE (reference sequence). The CDR3 covers 17 residues. The ends lost 5 bases at V and 0 bases at J; junction bases unmatched: 13.

The count of this clone is one. The CDR3 loop is CASSPSLGQGESYEQYF. CDR3 sequence (DNA): TGTGCCAGCAGTCCTTCCTTGGGACAGGGGGAATCCTACGAGCAGTACTTC. The rearrangement uses TRBV6-6 and TRBJ2-7; 11 bases align to TRBD1. The CDR3 length is 17 residues. The V gene's germline CDR1 is MNHNY and CDR2 SVGAGI (reference sequence). Trimming at V came to 5 bases and at J to 1 base, leaving 10 bases not matched to a gene.

V gene TRBV6-6 combines with J gene TRBJ2-5; possibly TRBD2 for D (6 bases). Germline lookup yields CDR1 MNHNY and CDR2 SVGAGI (reference sequence). The CDR3 spans 14 residues. The V gene lost 8 bases and the J gene lost 2 bases, with 15 bases spanning the gap. DNA of the CDR3: TGTGCCAGCGAACTAGAGGGGAGGCAAGAGACCCAGTACTTC. Protein: CASELEGRQETQYF.

The V and J genes are TRBV7-9 and TRBJ1-6, with D hard to call. Germline CDR1 SEHNR, CDR2 FQNEAQ (reference sequence). The CDR3 runs to 16 residues. The V end lost 0 bases, the J end lost 6 bases, and 12 bases lay between the germline ends. The chain's CDR3 is CASSLATPAGNSPLHF. The DNA of the CDR3 is TGTGCCAGCAGCTTAGCCACCCCGGCGGGTAATTCACCCCTCCACTTT.

The chain combines TRBV9 with TRBJ1-2, with 8 bases lining up with TRBD1. This CDR3 spans 15 amino acids. Germline-derived CDR1 and CDR2 are SGDLS and YYNGEE. Losses at the gene ends were 3 bases for V and 5 bases for J; bases not matched to a gene: 9. CDR3 sequence reads: CASSAGDRRIYGYTF. CDR3 nucleotides: TGTGCCAGCAGCGCGGGGGACAGGAGGATATATGGCTACACCTTC.

This chain connects TRBV7-2 to TRBJ1-2; TRBD1 agrees at 9 bases. CDR1 and CDR2 from the germline V gene are SGHTA and FQGNSA. V lost 0 bases and J lost 8; bases outside the gene matches: 4. There are 14 residues in the CDR3. CDR3 amino acids: CASSLAGQGDGYTF. In DNA form, the CDR3 reads TGTGCCAGCAGCTTAGCGGGACAGGGTGACGGCTACACCTTC.

The V call is TRBV7-3, the J call TRBJ1-2; possible D gene TRBD1, 5 bases. This CDR3 has 15 residues. Germline V gene sequence: CDR1 SGHTA, CDR2 FQGTGA. Trimming removed 4 bases at V and 6 bases at J, with 18 bases between. The chain's CDR3 is CASSSQGKGLDGYTF. The CDR3 DNA follows: TGTGCCAGCAGCTCCCAGGGAAAAGGCTTGGATGGCTACACCTTC.

The J gene is TRBJ1-5, the V gene TRBV12-5; D uncertain. CDR1 LGHNT and CDR2 FRNRAP come from the germline V gene. The CDR3 consists of 17 residues. Trimming removed 2 bases from V and 4 bases from J, with 18 bases in between. In DNA form, the CDR3 reads TGTGCTAGTGGTTTGACAGCTGGAGGAGGTGGAAATCAGCCCCAGCATTTT. Its protein is CASGLTAGGGGNQPQHF.

The chain carries TRBV6-2 or TRBV6-3 and TRBJ2-3, with 14 bases matching TRBD2. Trimming at V came to 6 bases and at J to 9 bases, leaving 11 bases not matched to a gene. The CDR3 is 16 amino acids. Germline V gives CDR1 MNHEY, CDR2 SVGEGT. CDR3 sequence (DNA): TGTGCCAGCAGCCCCATTATGACTAGCGGGGGGGGGACGCAGTATTTT. This encodes CASSPIMTSGGGTQYF.